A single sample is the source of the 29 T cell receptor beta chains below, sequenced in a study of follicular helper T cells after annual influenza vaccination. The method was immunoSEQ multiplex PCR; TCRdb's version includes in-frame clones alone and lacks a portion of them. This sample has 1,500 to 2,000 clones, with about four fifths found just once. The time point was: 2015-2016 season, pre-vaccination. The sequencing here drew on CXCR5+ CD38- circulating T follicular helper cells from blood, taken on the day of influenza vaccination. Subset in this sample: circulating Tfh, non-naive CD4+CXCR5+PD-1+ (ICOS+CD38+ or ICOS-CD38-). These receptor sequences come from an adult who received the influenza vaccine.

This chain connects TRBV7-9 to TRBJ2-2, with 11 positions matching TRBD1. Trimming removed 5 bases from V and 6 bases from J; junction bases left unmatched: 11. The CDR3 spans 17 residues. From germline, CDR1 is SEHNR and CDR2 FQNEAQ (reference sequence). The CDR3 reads CASSPRGGQGASGELFF. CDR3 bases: TGTGCCAGCAGCCCGAGGGGTGGACAGGGGGCGTCCGGGGAGCTGTTTTTT. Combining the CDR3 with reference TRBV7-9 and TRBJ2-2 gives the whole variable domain DTGVSQNPRHKITKRGQNVTFRCDPISEHNRLYWYRQTLGQGPEFLTYFQNEAQLEKSRLLSDRFSAERPKGSFSTLEIQRTEQGDSAMYLCASSPRGGQGASGELFFGEGSRLTVL.

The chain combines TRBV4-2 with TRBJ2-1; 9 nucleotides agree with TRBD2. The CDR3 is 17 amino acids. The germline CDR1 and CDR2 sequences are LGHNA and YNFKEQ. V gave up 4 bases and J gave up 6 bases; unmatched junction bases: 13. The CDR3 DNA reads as TGTGCCAGCAGCCCTCCGACACGGTCTAGCGGGACCAATGAGCAGTTCTTC. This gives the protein CASSPPTRSSGTNEQFF.

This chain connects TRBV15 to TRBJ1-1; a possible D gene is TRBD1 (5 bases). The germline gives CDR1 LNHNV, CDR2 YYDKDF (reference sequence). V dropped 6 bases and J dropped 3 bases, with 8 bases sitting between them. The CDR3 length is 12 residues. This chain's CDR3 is CATSGADTEAFF. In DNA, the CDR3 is TGTGCCACCAGTGGGGCAGACACTGAAGCTTTCTTT.

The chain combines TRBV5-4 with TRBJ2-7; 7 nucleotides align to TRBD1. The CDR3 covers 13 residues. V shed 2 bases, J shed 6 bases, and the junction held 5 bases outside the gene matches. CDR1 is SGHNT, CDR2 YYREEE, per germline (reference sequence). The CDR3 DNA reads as TGTGCCAGCAGCTTACAGGGGTCAAGCGAGCAGTACTTC. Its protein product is CASSLQGSSEQYF.

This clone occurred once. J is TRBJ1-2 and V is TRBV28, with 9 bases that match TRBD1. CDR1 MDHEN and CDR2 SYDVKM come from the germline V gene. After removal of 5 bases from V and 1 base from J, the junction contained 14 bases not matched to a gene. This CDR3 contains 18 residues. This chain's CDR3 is CASSPSGTGTPGNYGYTF. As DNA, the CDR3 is TGTGCCAGCAGTCCCTCCGGGACAGGGACCCCCGGTAACTATGGCTACACCTTC.

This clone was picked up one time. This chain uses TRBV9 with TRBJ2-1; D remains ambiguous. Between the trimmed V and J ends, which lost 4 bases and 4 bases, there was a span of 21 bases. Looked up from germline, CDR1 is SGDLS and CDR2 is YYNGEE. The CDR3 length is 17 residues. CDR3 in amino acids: CASSSGSAMWAYNEQFF. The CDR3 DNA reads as TGTGCCAGCAGCTCCGGGTCAGCGATGTGGGCTTACAATGAGCAGTTCTTC.

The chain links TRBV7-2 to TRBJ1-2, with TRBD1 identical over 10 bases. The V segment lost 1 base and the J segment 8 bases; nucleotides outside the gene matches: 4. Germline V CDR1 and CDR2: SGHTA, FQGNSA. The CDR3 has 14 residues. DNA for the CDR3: TGTGCCAGCAGCTTAGGACAGGGGGCGGAAGGCTACACCTTC. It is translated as CASSLGQGAEGYTF.

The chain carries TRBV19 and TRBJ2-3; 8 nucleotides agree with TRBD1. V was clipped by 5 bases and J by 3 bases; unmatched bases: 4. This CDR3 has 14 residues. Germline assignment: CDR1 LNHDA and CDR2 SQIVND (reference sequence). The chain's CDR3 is CASSADRGTDTQYF. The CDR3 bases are TGTGCCAGTAGTGCAGACAGGGGAACAGATACGCAGTATTTT.

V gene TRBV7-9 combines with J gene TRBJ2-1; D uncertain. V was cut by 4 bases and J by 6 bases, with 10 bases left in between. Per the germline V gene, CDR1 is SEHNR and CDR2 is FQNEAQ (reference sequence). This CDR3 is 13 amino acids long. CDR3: CASSYTRTNEQFF. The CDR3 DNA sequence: TGTGCCAGCAGCTACACCAGAACCAATGAGCAGTTCTTC.

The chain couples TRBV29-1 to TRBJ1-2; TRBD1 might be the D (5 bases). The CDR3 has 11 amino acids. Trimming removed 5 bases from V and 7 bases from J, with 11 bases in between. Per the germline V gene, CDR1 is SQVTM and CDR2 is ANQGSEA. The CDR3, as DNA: TGCAGCGTTCAGGACAAGACTGGCTACACCTTC. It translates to CSVQDKTGYTF.

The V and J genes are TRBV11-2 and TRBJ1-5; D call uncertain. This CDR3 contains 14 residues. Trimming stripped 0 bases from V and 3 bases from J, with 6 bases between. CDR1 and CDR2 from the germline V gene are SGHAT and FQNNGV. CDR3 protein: CASSLEGSNQPQHF. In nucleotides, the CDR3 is TGTGCCAGCAGCTTAGAAGGGTCCAATCAGCCCCAGCATTTT.

The CDR3 region has the DNA TGTGCCAGCAGTACTTACCCGGGCAACGAGCAGTACTTC. Its protein is CASSTYPGNEQYF. The chain recombines TRBV6-5 with TRBJ2-7; D is unresolved. The germline V gene encodes CDR1 MNHEY and CDR2 SVGAGI. Trimming shortened V by 5 bases and J by 5 bases, and 13 bases separated the two germline ends. The CDR3 has 13 amino acids.

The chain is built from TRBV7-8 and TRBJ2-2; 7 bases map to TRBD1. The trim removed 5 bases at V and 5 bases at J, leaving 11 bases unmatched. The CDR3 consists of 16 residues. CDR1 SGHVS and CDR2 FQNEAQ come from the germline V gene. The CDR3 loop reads CASSPQTGRRTGELFF. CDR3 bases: TGTGCCAGCAGCCCACAGACAGGGAGAAGAACCGGGGAGCTGTTTTTT.

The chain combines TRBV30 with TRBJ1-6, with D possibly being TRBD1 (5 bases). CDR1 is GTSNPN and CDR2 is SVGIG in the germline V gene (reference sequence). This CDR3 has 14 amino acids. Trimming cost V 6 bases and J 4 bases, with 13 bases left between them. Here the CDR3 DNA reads TGTGCCTGCGCGGGACGGGCGTATAATTCACCCCTCCACTTT. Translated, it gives CACAGRAYNSPLHF.

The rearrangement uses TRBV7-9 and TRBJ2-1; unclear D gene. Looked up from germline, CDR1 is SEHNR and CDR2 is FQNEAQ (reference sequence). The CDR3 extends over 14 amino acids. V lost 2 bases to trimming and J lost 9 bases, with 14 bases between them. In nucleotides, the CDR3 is TGTGCCAGCAGCTTACCCCCACAACCGGCTGAGCAGTTCTTC. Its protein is CASSLPPQPAEQFF.

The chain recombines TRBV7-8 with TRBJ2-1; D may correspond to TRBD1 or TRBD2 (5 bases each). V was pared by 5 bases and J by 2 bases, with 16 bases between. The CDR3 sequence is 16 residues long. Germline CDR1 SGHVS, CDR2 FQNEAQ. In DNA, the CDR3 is TGTGCCAGCAGCGGGCCGATCCGGGGACCCTACAATGAGCAGTTCTTC. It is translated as CASSGPIRGPYNEQFF.

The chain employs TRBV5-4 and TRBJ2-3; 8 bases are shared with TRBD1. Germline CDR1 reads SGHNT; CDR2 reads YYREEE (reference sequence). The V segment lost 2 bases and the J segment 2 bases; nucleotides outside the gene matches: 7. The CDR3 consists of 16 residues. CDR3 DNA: TGTGCCAGCAGCTTACACCGGGACAGGTTCACAGATACGCAGTATTTT. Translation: CASSLHRDRFTDTQYF.

The CDR3 sequence is CASSGHSGNQPQHF. The CDR3 bases are TGTGCCAGCAGTGGGCACAGCGGCAATCAGCCCCAGCATTTT. The chain joins TRBV6-1 to TRBJ1-5; D uncertain. The CDR3 runs 14 residues. Trimming pared 4 bases from V and 2 bases from J, leaving 9 bases between. CDR1 MNHNS and CDR2 SASEGT come from the germline V gene.

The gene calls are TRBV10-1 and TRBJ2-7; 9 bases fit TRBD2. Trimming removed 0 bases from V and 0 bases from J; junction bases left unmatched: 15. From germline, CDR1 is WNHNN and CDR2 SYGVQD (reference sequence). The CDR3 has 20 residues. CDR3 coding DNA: TGCGCCAGCAGTGAGTCTCTTATGAGTAGCGGGAGATTCTACTCCTACGAGCAGTACGTC. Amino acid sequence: CASSESLMSSGRFYSYEQYV.

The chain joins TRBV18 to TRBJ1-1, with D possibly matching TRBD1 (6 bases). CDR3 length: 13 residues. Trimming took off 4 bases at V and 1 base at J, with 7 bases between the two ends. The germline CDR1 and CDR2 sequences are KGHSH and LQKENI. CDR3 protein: CASSQGQNTEAFF. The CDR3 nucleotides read TGTGCCAGCTCACAGGGACAGAACACTGAAGCTTTCTTT.

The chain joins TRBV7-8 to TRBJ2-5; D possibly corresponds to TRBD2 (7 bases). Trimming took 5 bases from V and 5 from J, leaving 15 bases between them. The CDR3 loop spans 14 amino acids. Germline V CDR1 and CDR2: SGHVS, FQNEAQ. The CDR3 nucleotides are TGTGCCAGCAGCCGCGGGGGCCGGGGGGAGACCCAGTACTTC. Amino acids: CASSRGGRGETQYF.

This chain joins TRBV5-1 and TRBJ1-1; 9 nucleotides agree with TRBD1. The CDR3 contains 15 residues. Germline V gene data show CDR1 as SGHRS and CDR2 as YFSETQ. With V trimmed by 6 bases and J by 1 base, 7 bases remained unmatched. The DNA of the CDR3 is TGCGCCAGCACCGAACAGGGGGCGACGAACACTGAAGCTTTCTTT. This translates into CASTEQGATNTEAFF.

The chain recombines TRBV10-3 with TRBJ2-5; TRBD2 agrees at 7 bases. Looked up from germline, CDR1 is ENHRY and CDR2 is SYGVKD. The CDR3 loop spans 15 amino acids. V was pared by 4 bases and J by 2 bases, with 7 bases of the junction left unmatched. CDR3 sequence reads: CAISAGSGKQETQYF. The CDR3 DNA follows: TGTGCCATCAGTGCGGGCAGCGGGAAACAAGAGACCCAGTACTTC.

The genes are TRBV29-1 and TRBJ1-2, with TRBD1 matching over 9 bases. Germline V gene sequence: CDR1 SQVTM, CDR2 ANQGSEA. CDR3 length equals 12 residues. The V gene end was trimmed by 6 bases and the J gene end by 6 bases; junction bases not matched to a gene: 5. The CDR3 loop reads CSVQQGADGYTF. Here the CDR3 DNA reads TGCAGCGTCCAACAGGGGGCGGATGGCTACACCTTC.

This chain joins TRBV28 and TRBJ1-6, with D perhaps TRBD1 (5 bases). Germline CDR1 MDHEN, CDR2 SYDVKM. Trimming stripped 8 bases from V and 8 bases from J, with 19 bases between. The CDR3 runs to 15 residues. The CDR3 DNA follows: TGTGCCAGCTCATCCGGCGGGGGGTCGGATTCACCCCTCCACTTT. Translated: CASSSGGGSDSPLHF.

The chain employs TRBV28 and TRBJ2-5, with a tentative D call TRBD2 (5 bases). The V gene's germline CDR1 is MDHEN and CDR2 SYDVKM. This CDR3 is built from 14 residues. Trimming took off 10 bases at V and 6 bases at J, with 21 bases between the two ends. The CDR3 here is CATLGFEGPKTQYF. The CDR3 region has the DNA TGTGCCACCCTAGGGTTTGAGGGCCCGAAGACCCAGTACTTC.

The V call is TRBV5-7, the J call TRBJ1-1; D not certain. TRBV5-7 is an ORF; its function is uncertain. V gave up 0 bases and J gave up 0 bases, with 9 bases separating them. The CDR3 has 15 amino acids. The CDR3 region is CASSLDRVLNTEAFF. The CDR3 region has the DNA TGTGCCAGCAGCTTGGATAGGGTCCTGAACACTGAAGCTTTCTTT.

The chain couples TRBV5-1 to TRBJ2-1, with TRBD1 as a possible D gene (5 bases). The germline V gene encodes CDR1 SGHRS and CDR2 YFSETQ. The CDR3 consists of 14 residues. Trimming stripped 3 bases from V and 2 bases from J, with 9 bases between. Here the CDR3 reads CASSSQGAYNEQFF. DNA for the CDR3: TGCGCCAGCAGCTCCCAGGGTGCCTACAATGAGCAGTTCTTC.

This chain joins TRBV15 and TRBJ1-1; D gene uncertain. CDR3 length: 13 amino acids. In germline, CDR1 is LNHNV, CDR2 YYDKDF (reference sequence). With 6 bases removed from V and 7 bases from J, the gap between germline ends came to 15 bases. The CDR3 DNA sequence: TGTGCCACCAGTCAAGACATTTGGGGTGAAGCTTTCTTT. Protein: CATSQDIWGEAFF.